These 15 T cell receptor beta chains came from one sample sequenced in a study of cytomegalovirus exposure and HLA in healthy donors. Libraries were prepared by immunoSEQ multiplex PCR; TCRdb keeps only in-frame clonotypes and omits some of them. The sample yields 200,000 or so clones, approximately 80% seen once. Material: PBMCs. The receptors here all came from a woman aged 25 to 39 in good health and CMV-seropositive.

J is TRBJ1-2 and V is TRBV10-3; D is perhaps TRBD1 (5 bases). In germline, CDR1 is ENHRY, CDR2 SYGVKD. The CDR3 has 13 amino acids. The V and J ends lost 6 bases and 5 bases respectively, with 13 bases between them. The CDR3 is CAIRGGTAYGYTF. CDR3 coding DNA: TGTGCCATCAGAGGCGGGACTGCATATGGCTACACCTTC.

This chain connects TRBV11-3 to TRBJ2-1; 7 bases line up with TRBD1. This CDR3 region has 14 residues. The J segment lost 9 bases and the V segment lost 2 bases, leaving 7 bases of the junction unmatched. Germline V gives CDR1 SGHNT, CDR2 YENEEA. CDR3 nucleotide sequence: TGTGCCAGCAGCTTACGACAGGGAGTGGGTGAGCAGTTCTTC. Protein sequence: CASSLRQGVGEQFF.

The chain carries TRBV5-4 and TRBJ2-1; 11 bases agree with TRBD2. Germline V gives CDR1 SGHNT, CDR2 YYREEE (reference sequence). V shed 4 bases and J 4 bases; nucleotides not matched to a gene: 4. The CDR3 extends over 15 amino acids. As DNA, the CDR3 is TGTGCCAGCAGCCTGACTAGCGGGAAATACAATGAGCAGTTCTTC. Protein sequence: CASSLTSGKYNEQFF.

Only one count was recorded for this clone. CDR3 coding DNA: TGCGCCAGCAGCATACAGGGGGCGGGCGTATACACAGATACGCAGTATTTT. It specifies CASSIQGAGVYTDTQYF. The chain recombines TRBV5-1 with TRBJ2-3; TRBD1 aligns across 9 bases. J gave up 2 bases and V 4 bases, and 11 bases lay outside the gene matches. Germline CDR1 SGHRS, CDR2 YFSETQ. The CDR3 runs 17 residues. Complete variable domain (other parts from reference TRBV5-1 and TRBJ2-3): KAGVTQTPRYLIKTRGQQVTLSCSPISGHRSVSWYQQTPGQGLQFLFEYFSETQRNKGNFPGRFSGRQFSNSRSEMNVSTLELGDSALYLCASSIQGAGVYTDTQYFGPGTRLTVL.

The chain combines TRBV27 with TRBJ1-1; no reliable D call. V was clipped by 2 bases and J by 1 base, with 5 bases between them. From germline, CDR1 is MNHEY and CDR2 SMNVEV (reference sequence). The CDR3 loop spans 13 amino acids. CDR3 DNA: TGTGCCAGCAGTTTACGGGGGAACACTGAAGCTTTCTTT. Amino acid sequence: CASSLRGNTEAFF.

This clone was seen once. The sample has other DNA sequences that encode this CDR3 too. The chain links TRBV5-1 to TRBJ2-5; TRBD1 aligns across 10 bases. This CDR3 region has 15 residues. The ends lost 4 bases at V and 5 bases at J; junction bases unmatched: 8. Germline V CDR1 and CDR2: SGHRS, YFSETQ. The CDR3 sequence: CASSLAGTGEETQYF. In nucleotides, the CDR3 is TGCGCCAGCAGCCTCGCTGGGACAGGGGAGGAGACCCAGTACTTC.

Here the CDR3 reads CASSEDLYTGELFF. The CDR3 nucleotides are TGTGCCAGCAGTGAAGATCTGTACACCGGGGAGCTGTTTTTT. The V gene is TRBV6-1, the J gene TRBJ2-2; D is unclear. Germline V gives CDR1 MNHNS, CDR2 SASEGT. The CDR3 length is 14 residues. Trimming removed 1 base at V and 3 bases at J, with 6 bases between.

V is TRBV9 and J is TRBJ2-3; D gene ambiguous. The ends were cut back, 3 bases at V and 3 bases at J, with 14 bases in the middle. The germline gives CDR1 SGDLS, CDR2 YYNGEE. This CDR3 spans 15 amino acids. The CDR3 spells CASSAVGHSTDTQYF. In DNA form, the CDR3 reads TGTGCCAGCAGCGCGGTTGGGCATAGTACAGATACGCAGTATTTT.

This clone was seen just once. This chain joins TRBV15 and TRBJ2-1, with TRBD2 identical over 12 bases. The V and J ends lost 4 bases and 7 bases, in that order; junction bases with no gene match: 11. Germline CDR1 and CDR2: LNHNV and YYDKDF (reference sequence). The CDR3 has 17 amino acids. CDR3 residues: CATSITSGRRTVNEQFF. DNA for the CDR3: TGTGCCACCAGCATTACTAGCGGGAGGCGCACGGTGAATGAGCAGTTCTTC.

The rearrangement uses TRBV6-6 and TRBJ1-5; possibly TRBD1 for D (5 bases). The germline V and J ends were trimmed by 2 bases and 4 bases, with 9 bases remaining between them. This CDR3 spans 14 amino acids. Per germline, CDR1 MNHNY and CDR2 SVGAGI (reference sequence). The CDR3 sequence is CASSYGRGNQPQHF. The DNA of the CDR3 is TGTGCCAGCAGTTACGGTCGGGGGAATCAGCCCCAGCATTTT.

V usage is TRBV11-2 and J usage is TRBJ2-1; D might be TRBD2 (5 bases). The V gene's germline CDR1 is SGHAT and CDR2 FQNNGV. The CDR3 extends over 16 amino acids. V lost 1 base and J 2 bases, leaving 12 bases between the germline ends. CDR3 loop: CASSLALVGPYNEQFF. For the CDR3, the DNA is TGTGCCAGCAGCTTAGCACTAGTGGGCCCCTACAATGAGCAGTTCTTC.

The chain is built from TRBV6-1 and TRBJ2-5; 8 bases agree with TRBD1. There are 13 residues in the CDR3. In germline, CDR1 is MNHNS, CDR2 SASEGT. Trimming at V came to 8 bases and at J to 5 bases, leaving 7 bases not matched to a gene. The CDR3: CASLIRGLETQYF. In DNA, the CDR3 is TGTGCCAGCTTAATCAGGGGGCTGGAGACCCAGTACTTC.

The rearrangement links TRBV28 to TRBJ2-5, with 11 bases identical to TRBD1. Germline values: CDR1 MDHEN, CDR2 SYDVKM. This CDR3 has 16 residues. V gave up 4 bases and J gave up 4 bases; unmatched junction bases: 8. CDR3 coding DNA: TGTGCCAGCAGTTCCCGACGGACAGGGGGCATAGAGACCCAGTACTTC. Protein product: CASSSRRTGGIETQYF.

V and J are TRBV5-4 and TRBJ1-2; a weak D match, TRBD1 (5 bases). V was pared by 0 bases and J by 8 bases, with 5 bases between. Germline CDR1 and CDR2: SGHNT and YYREEE (reference sequence). The CDR3 loop spans 11 amino acids. The CDR3 here is CASSLGGGYTF. CDR3 DNA sequence: TGTGCCAGCAGCTTGGGGGGCGGCTACACCTTC.

V usage is TRBV7-3 and J usage is TRBJ2-2; D uncertain. Trimming shortened V by 0 bases and J by 6 bases, and 14 bases separated the two germline ends. CDR3 size: 16 residues. Germline V CDR1 and CDR2: SGHTA, FQGTGA. The CDR3 region is CASSLTARIGSGELFF. CDR3 nucleotides: TGTGCCAGCAGCTTAACAGCTAGAATCGGATCCGGGGAGCTGTTTTTT.